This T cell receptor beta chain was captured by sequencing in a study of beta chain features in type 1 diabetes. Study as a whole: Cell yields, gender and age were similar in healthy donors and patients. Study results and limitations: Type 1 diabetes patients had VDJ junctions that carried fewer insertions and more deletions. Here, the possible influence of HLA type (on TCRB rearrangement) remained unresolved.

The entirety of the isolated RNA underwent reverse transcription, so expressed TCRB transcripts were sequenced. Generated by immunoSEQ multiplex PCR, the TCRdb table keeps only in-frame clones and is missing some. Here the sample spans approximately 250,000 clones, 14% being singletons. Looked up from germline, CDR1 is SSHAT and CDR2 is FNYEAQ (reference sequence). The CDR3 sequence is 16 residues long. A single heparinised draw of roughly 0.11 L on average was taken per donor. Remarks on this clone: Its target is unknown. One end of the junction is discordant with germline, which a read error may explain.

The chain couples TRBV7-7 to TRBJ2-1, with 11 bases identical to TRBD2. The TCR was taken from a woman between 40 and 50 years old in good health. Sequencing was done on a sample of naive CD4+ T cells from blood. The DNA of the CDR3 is TGTGCTAGCAGCCCAACCGGGACTAGCGGTTTCAATGAGCAGTTCTTC. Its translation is CASSPTGTSGFNEQFF.